This paragraph reports one T cell receptor beta chain. This clone's antigen is unknown. Relative to the germline gene, one junction end is altered; a read error may explain this. The germline V gene (reference sequence) yields LGHDT for CDR1 and YNNKEL for CDR2. From the cysteine up to the phenylalanine, the CDR3 has a length of 15 residues. Only the CDR3 portion is preserved as DNA: 45 bases, with reading frame beginning at the first base. The sample comes from a study of identical twins (dated by TCRdb to between 2015 and 2016). At the level of the whole study: To test whether fetal clonotypes persist, this study deep-sequenced TCR alpha and beta repertoires from monozygotic twins, from unrelated adults of various ages, and from cord blood. Replicate twin experiments were performed at different times using different library preparation protocols to rule out contamination. On the study overall, not on this receptor specifically: Abundant cord blood beta clonotypes carried fewer insertions; young adult naive repertoires showed a weaker similar trend, while memory repertoires showed none. Compared with coincidental sharing between unrelated individuals, out-of-frame TCR alpha sequences shared between twins had an excess of sequences with low generation probability. Conclusions relied on cross-sectional statistical analysis, since the same donors could not be followed over many years. In beta out-of-frame sequences, excess twin sharing was weaker, because having fewer shared sequences lowered the signal-to-noise ratio. Invariant T cells such as MAIT and iNKT could partly confound zero-insertion analyses, although diverse VJ usage argued against such confounding for most clonotypes. In monozygotic twins, recombination models systematically underestimated out-of-frame TCR alpha sharing, but the models matched the sharing seen between unrelated individuals.

Every donor in the study was a healthy Caucasian. The twin cohort comprised three pairs of female monozygotic twins, all aged roughly 18 to 29 years. Positive isolation kits from Invitrogen were used to isolate CD4+ and CD8+ T cell populations. Libraries were constructed by 5' RACE. For sequencing, an Illumina HiSeq 2000 was employed. A universal primer binding site was introduced by template switching, and a unique molecular identifier was present in the final cDNA, enabling accurate counting of TCR cDNA molecules. Specific primers in the conserved constant-segment region were used to synthesize first-strand cDNA for the TCR alpha and beta chains. To control for contamination, every cDNA library carried two barcodes: a SMART-Mk sample barcode plus Illumina barcodes. Two successive PCR steps introduced TruSeq adapter sequences along with Illumina sample barcodes. Sequencing of the TCR alpha and beta cDNA libraries was done on the Illumina HiSeq platform using custom primers. The authors' pipeline ran thus. Raw reads were processed with MiGEC to extract unique molecular identifiers, and MiXCR was used to determine CDR3 positions. For each individual, recombination models were inferred using an EM algorithm with the repgenHMM and IGoR tools. Shared clonotype analysis was performed with the tcR package in R, normalizing sharing by the product of cloneset sizes. Out-of-frame nonproductive sequences were analyzed to study raw recombination free of thymic and clonal selection effects. The raw public reads went through TCRdb reprocessing: fastp at Q25, MiXCR clone calling, in-frame beta chains kept. Merged by CDR3 protein, the rows form single entries marked with the most common genes and DNA. None of the V and J calls come from the authors' own analysis; TCRdb made them. The sample includes 510,000 or so distinct CDR3 sequences, with nearly 15% observed a single time. Roughly 0.44% of the sample lies in the top ten.

These data were also filed under a second study, of yellow fever vaccine responses in identical twins. The second paper states: The T cell response to vaccination in identical twins was reported by the authors to appear partly convergent and partly personalized. In identical twins, the study followed T cell clones that responded to the vaccine with precision.

The sequence is built from TRBV3-1 and TRBJ2-7; TRBD1 might be the D gene, on 7 matching bases. The sequence was obtained from a young woman in good health. The source material was CD4+ T cells sorted from blood. The DNA sequence is TGTGCCTGCAGCCAAGTTGTTCGTCAGGGGGGCGAGCAGTACTTC. This translates into CACSQVVRQGGEQYF.